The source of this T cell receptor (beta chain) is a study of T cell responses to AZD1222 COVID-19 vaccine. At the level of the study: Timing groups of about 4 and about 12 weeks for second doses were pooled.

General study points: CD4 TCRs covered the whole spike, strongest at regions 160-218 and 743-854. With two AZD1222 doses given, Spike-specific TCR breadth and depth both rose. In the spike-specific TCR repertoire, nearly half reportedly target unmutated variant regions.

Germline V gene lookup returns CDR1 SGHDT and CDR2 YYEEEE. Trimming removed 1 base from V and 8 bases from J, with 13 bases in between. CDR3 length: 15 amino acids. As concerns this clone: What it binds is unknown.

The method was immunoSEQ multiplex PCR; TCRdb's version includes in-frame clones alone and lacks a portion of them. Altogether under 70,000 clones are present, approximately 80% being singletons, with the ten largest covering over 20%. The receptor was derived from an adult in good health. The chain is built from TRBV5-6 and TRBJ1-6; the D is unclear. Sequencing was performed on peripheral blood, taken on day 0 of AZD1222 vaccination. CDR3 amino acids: CASSLSRARYSPLHF. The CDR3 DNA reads TGTGCCAGCAGCTTGAGCCGGGCACGATATTCACCCCTCCACTTT.